This paragraph reports one TCR beta chain. Reverse transcription of roughly 0.45 to 1 ug RNA was performed with random hexamers. It was immunoSEQ multiplex PCR that amplified TCR beta CDR3 across 54 Vbeta and 13 Jbeta. TCRdb ran MiXCR on the immunoSEQ multiplex PCR reads and lists one entry per CDR3 protein. The repertoire holds roughly 150,000 distinct CDR3 sequences, with approximately 92% as singletons. There are 14 residues in the CDR3. V was pared by 7 bases and J by 1 base, with 13 bases between. This sample was taken from a study of CD8 T cells in Susac syndrome. The controls, all healthy donors, were matched for age and sex.

This chain links TRBV12-3 or TRBV12-4 with TRBJ1-1, with D perhaps TRBD1 (5 bases). The receptor was isolated from a human donor in good health. The sequenced material came from CD4+ T cells from PBMCs. Here the CDR3 DNA reads TGTGCCAGCACCCCGGGACTCCAGAACACTGAAGCTTTCTTT. As protein: CASTPGLQNTEAFF.